Listed here are 13 T cell receptor beta chains from one sample, sequenced in a study of OX40 agonist ivuxolimab in advanced cancers. The library was obtained by the immunoSEQ multiplex PCR assay. Entries here come from immuneACCESS through TCRdb and include only in-frame sequences with V and J called. Some clones fail to appear in such tables; in the studies checked, an unresolved V gene covers under half of the shortfall, and the cause of the remainder is unknown. Across this sample there are 48,000 or so clones, with 85% to 90% seen only once. Clones ranked in the top ten supply about 1.9% of the sample. The sequencing here drew on CD4+ or CD8+ T cells sorted from blood, taken in a trial of the OX40 agonist ivuxolimab. These receptors originate from an adult with an advanced solid tumor such as melanoma, head and neck, liver or kidney cancer.

The V and J genes are TRBV7-2 and TRBJ1-3; D call uncertain. V was shortened by 6 bases and J by 0 bases, with 9 bases between the two germline ends. CDR1 and CDR2 (germline): SGHTA, FQGNSA. The CDR3 runs 14 residues. DNA of the CDR3: TGTGCCAGCAGGCCCTTTGTCTCTGGAAACACCATATATTTT. It specifies CASRPFVSGNTIYF. Full variable domain (remainder filled in from reference TRBV7-2 and TRBJ1-3): GAGVSQSPSNKVTEKGKDVELRCDPISGHTALYWYRQSLGQGLEFLIYFQGNSAPDKSGLPSDRFSAERTGGSVSTLTIQRTQQEDSAVYLCASRPFVSGNTIYFGEGSWLTVV.

This clone was counted once. Other DNA variants within this sample encode the same CDR3. CDR3 residues: CATSRVDSYEQYF. In nucleotides, the CDR3 is TGTGCCACCAGCAGAGTTGACAGCTACGAGCAGTACTTC. The chain links TRBV15 to TRBJ2-7, with D possibly being TRBD1 (5 bases). CDR3 size: 13 residues. V was trimmed by 1 base and J by 3 bases, leaving 7 bases between them. Germline V gives CDR1 LNHNV, CDR2 YYDKDF (reference sequence).

V gene TRBV6-5 combines with J gene TRBJ1-1; possible D gene TRBD1, 5 bases. Trimming stripped 6 bases from V and 5 bases from J, with 19 bases between. This CDR3 comprises 15 residues. Germline V gives CDR1 MNHEY, CDR2 SVGAGI. The CDR3 DNA reads TGTGCCAGCAGGCTGATGATGGGGGTGAGTACTGAAGCTTTCTTT. This codes for CASRLMMGVSTEAFF.

The chain is built from TRBV15 and TRBJ1-1, with 11 nucleotides matching TRBD1. Germline CDR1 is LNHNV and CDR2 is YYDKDF (reference sequence). J was trimmed by 5 bases and V by 2 bases; bases with no gene match: 10. The CDR3 spans 17 residues. The CDR3 nucleotides are TGTGCCACCAGCAGAAGAGGACAGGGGGCAAGAAGGACTGAAGCTTTCTTT. It codes for CATSRRGQGARRTEAFF.

The rearrangement joins TRBV6-1 to TRBJ1-5; 11 bases line up with TRBD1. In germline, CDR1 is MNHNS, CDR2 SASEGT. J lost 5 bases, V lost 6 bases, and 3 bases had no gene match. This CDR3 contains 14 residues. The CDR3 nucleotides read TGTGCCAGCAGCGGGACAGGGGGATATCAGCCCCAGCATTTT. Protein: CASSGTGGYQPQHF.

V gene TRBV6-5 combines with J gene TRBJ2-5; TRBD1 might be the D (6 bases). Trimming removed 6 bases at V and 5 bases at J, with 13 bases between. The CDR3 runs 13 residues. Germline V lookup: CDR1 MNHEY, CDR2 SVGAGI. CDR3: CASRDPGAETQYF. CDR3 coding DNA: TGTGCCAGCAGAGACCCAGGGGCCGAGACCCAGTACTTC.

This clone showed up just once. This rearrangement joins TRBV6-4 to TRBJ2-1; weak D call: TRBD1 (5 bases). Germline V gives CDR1 MRHNA, CDR2 SNTAGT. V was pared by 0 bases and J by 10 bases, with 10 bases between. This CDR3 is 13 amino acids long. The CDR3 spells CASSDSRGGEQFF. The CDR3 DNA follows: TGTGCCAGCAGTGACTCAAGGGGCGGAGAGCAGTTCTTC.

CDR3 protein: CASSGRQGETNEKLFF. CDR3 sequence (DNA): TGTGCCAGTAGTGGACGACAGGGGGAAACTAATGAAAAACTGTTTTTT. The chain combines TRBV19 with TRBJ1-4; 9 bases are a match to TRBD1. Unmatched junction bases numbered 5, after V lost 5 bases and J lost 1 base. Germline CDR1 is LNHDA and CDR2 is SQIVND (reference sequence). The CDR3 has 16 amino acids.

The chain couples TRBV6-5 to TRBJ1-3, with a possible D match to TRBD1 (5 bases). Germline V CDR1 and CDR2: MNHEY, SVGAGI. Trimming left V 2 bases short and J 0 bases short, with 11 bases between. CDR3 size: 16 residues. The CDR3 DNA is TGTGCCAGCAGTTACGGGGCCGGGGGCTCTGGAAACACCATATATTTT. Protein sequence: CASSYGAGGSGNTIYF.

V is TRBV19 and J is TRBJ2-7; possible D gene TRBD2, 5 bases. The V end lost 6 bases, the J end lost 2 bases, and 14 bases lay between the germline ends. This CDR3 has 14 amino acids. Germline V gene lookup returns CDR1 LNHDA and CDR2 SQIVND (reference sequence). The CDR3 DNA reads TGTGCCAGTAGAAGTTCCGGGATCCCCTACGAGCAGTACTTC. This encodes CASRSSGIPYEQYF.

V usage is TRBV30 and J usage is TRBJ2-4, with D tentatively TRBD1 (5 bases). This CDR3 has 13 amino acids. The ends were cut back, 4 bases at V and 1 base at J, with 8 bases in the middle. In germline, CDR1 is GTSNPN, CDR2 SVGIG (reference sequence). CDR3 in DNA: TGTGCCTGGACAGGGAATGCCAAAAACATTCAGTACTTC. Encoded protein: CAWTGNAKNIQYF. Using reference TRBV30 and TRBJ2-4 for the parts outside the CDR3, the full variable domain is SQTIHQWPATLVQPVGSPLSLECTVEGTSNPNLYWYRQAAGRGLQLLFYSVGIGQISSEVPQNLSASRPQDRQFILSSKKLLLSDSGFYLCAWTGNAKNIQYFGAGTRLSVL.

This clone was seen a few times. The chain is built from TRBV9 and TRBJ2-2, with 11 bases matching TRBD2. Germline CDR1 and CDR2: SGDLS and YYNGEE. The trim removed 4 bases at V and 7 bases at J, leaving 12 bases unmatched. The CDR3 has 17 amino acids. CDR3 sequence: CASSLRLAGHQVGELFF. The CDR3 bases are TGTGCCAGCAGCCTACGACTAGCGGGGCATCAAGTCGGGGAGCTGTTTTTT.

This sequence joins TRBV28 and TRBJ2-4; perhaps TRBD2 as D (5 bases). The CDR3 sequence is 14 residues long. The germline CDR1 and CDR2 sequences are MDHEN and SYDVKM. V was pared by 5 bases and J by 15 bases, with 23 bases between. CDR3 protein: CASSLQQLAGFRYF. In DNA, the CDR3 is TGTGCCAGCAGTCTACAGCAGCTGGCGGGTTTTCGGTACTTC.